The next 28 T cell receptor beta chains were all read from a single sample in a study of shared clonotypes between healthy human individuals. Clones were sequenced by immunoSEQ multiplex PCR, and TCRdb holds only the in-frame ones, with some missing. Among 2 million or so clones, 85% to 95% were seen once, and the ten largest hold around 0.13%. Material: naive CD4+ T cells sorted from blood. Regarding subset: CD45RA+ positively selected. These receptors all stem from a man between 18 and 29 years old in good health.

The V gene is TRBV9, the J gene TRBJ1-2, with D possibly TRBD1 on 6 matching bases. This CDR3 is 15 amino acids long. Germline V gene data show CDR1 as SGDLS and CDR2 as YYNGEE. Trimming took off 3 bases at V and 2 bases at J, with 14 bases between the two ends. DNA of the CDR3: TGTGCCAGCAGCGGGGACATAGACAGGAACTATGGCTACACCTTC. Amino acid sequence: CASSGDIDRNYGYTF. The full variable domain, its missing parts supplied by reference TRBV9 and TRBJ1-2, is DSGVTQTPKHLITATGQRVTLRCSPRSGDLSVYWYQQSLDQGLQFLIQYYNGEERAKGNILERFSAQQFPDLHSELNLSSLELGDSALYFCASSGDIDRNYGYTFGSGTRLTVV.

The chain has TRBV5-1 and TRBJ2-3; either TRBD1 or TRBD2 may supply D (5 bases each). Trimming removed 7 bases from V and 2 bases from J, with 17 bases in between. This CDR3 has 15 residues. CDR1 and CDR2 from the germline V gene are SGHRS and YFSETQ. The CDR3 loop is CASSVGQGPTDTQYF. CDR3 sequence (DNA): TGCGCCAGCTCTGTCGGGCAGGGACCCACAGATACGCAGTATTTT.

J is TRBJ1-5 and V is TRBV28, with TRBD1 identical over 11 bases. The CDR3 extends over 18 amino acids. The germline gives CDR1 MDHEN, CDR2 SYDVKM. J was trimmed by 1 base and V by 1 base; bases with no gene match: 6. The DNA for the CDR3 is TGTGCCAGCAGTTTATCGGGACAGGGGGTGGGAAGCAATCAGCCCCAGCATTTT. Translating it yields CASSLSGQGVGSNQPQHF.

Regarding this clone: Other nucleotide sequences in the sample specify the same CDR3. The chain employs TRBV11-2 and TRBJ1-4, with D uncertain. Germline CDR1 is SGHAT and CDR2 is FQNNGV. Trimming pared 6 bases from V and 7 bases from J, leaving 12 bases between. CDR3 size: 13 residues. CDR3 coding DNA: TGTGCCAGCAGTTGGGGTTTGGGTGAAAAACTGTTTTTT. Protein: CASSWGLGEKLFF.

The rearrangement joins TRBV5-4 to TRBJ1-1, with no clear D. Deletions cut 0 bases from V and 1 base from J, with 10 bases between. CDR3 length equals 15 residues. Germline CDR1 SGHNT, CDR2 YYREEE (reference sequence). The CDR3 here is CASSLARTGNTEAFF. The DNA for the CDR3 is TGTGCCAGCAGCTTGGCTCGGACGGGGAACACTGAAGCTTTCTTT.

The chain links TRBV19 to TRBJ2-7; D might be TRBD1 (6 bases). V was shortened by 3 bases and J by 4 bases, with 16 bases between the two germline ends. This CDR3 is 15 amino acids long. Germline values: CDR1 LNHDA, CDR2 SQIVND (reference sequence). CDR3 in amino acids: CASSIDRTPRYEQYF. In nucleotides, the CDR3 is TGTGCCAGTAGTATTGACAGGACCCCAAGGTACGAGCAGTACTTC.

The chain joins TRBV7-2 to TRBJ2-4; TRBD2 matches at 11 bases. V was clipped by 1 base and J by 2 bases; unmatched bases: 10. CDR3 length equals 19 residues. CDR1 is SGHTA and CDR2 is FQGNSA in the germline V gene. DNA for the CDR3: TGTGCCAGCAGCTTAGTGATTAGCGGGGGGGCCGTGACCAAAAACATTCAGTACTTC. Translating it yields CASSLVISGGAVTKNIQYF.

This sequence joins TRBV10-3 and TRBJ2-1, with D maybe TRBD2 (6 bases). In germline, CDR1 is ENHRY, CDR2 SYGVKD. V lost 8 bases and J 4 bases, leaving 18 bases between the germline ends. The length of the CDR3 is 15 residues. DNA of the CDR3: TGTGCCATCGGCTCAGCGGGTTCCCTTTACAATGAGCAGTTCTTC. Its protein is CAIGSAGSLYNEQFF.

The chain carries TRBV28 and TRBJ1-2; 7 positions match TRBD1. The CDR3 runs to 15 residues. Trimming at V came to 6 bases and at J to 2 bases, leaving 9 bases not matched to a gene. The germline gives CDR1 MDHEN, CDR2 SYDVKM. In nucleotides, the CDR3 is TGTGCCAGCAGACGCGCCGGGACAGAGAACTATGGCTACACCTTC. It is translated as CASRRAGTENYGYTF.

A word on this clone: Other DNA sequences in the same sample also yield this CDR3. The chain combines TRBV7-9 with TRBJ2-3; possibly TRBD1 for D (5 bases). Germline CDR1 and CDR2: SEHNR and FQNEAQ (reference sequence). Trimming removed 1 base from V and 6 bases from J, with 11 bases in between. The CDR3 spans 14 residues. Here the CDR3 reads CASSLEGRADTQYF. CDR3 sequence (DNA): TGTGCCAGCAGCTTAGAAGGCAGGGCCGATACGCAGTATTTT.

This sequence joins TRBV2 and TRBJ1-5; tentative D call: TRBD1 (6 bases). In germline, CDR1 is SNHLY, CDR2 FYNNEI. Trimming removed 6 bases from V and 1 base from J, with 10 bases in between. The CDR3 spans 14 residues. CDR3 coding DNA: TGTGCCAGCAGCCTAGGGACAAGCAATCAGCCCCAGCATTTT. Protein sequence: CASSLGTSNQPQHF.

The V and J genes are TRBV11-2 and TRBJ2-3, with 7 bases fitting TRBD2. After removal of 4 bases from V and 0 bases from J, the junction contained 7 bases not matched to a gene. This CDR3 comprises 16 residues. From germline, CDR1 is SGHAT and CDR2 FQNNGV. The CDR3 DNA is TGTGCCAGCAGCTGGGTGGGCGGGGGTAGCACAGATACGCAGTATTTT. Its protein product is CASSWVGGGSTDTQYF.

The chain's CDR3 is CASSLGQGSSGNTIYF. In DNA form, the CDR3 reads TGTGCCAGCAGCTTGGGACAGGGGAGCTCTGGAAACACCATATATTTT. This rearrangement joins TRBV5-6 to TRBJ1-3; 8 nucleotides align to TRBD1. Trimming removed 0 bases from V and 0 bases from J; junction bases left unmatched: 2. This CDR3 spans 16 amino acids. Germline V gives CDR1 SGHDT, CDR2 YYEEEE.

The genes are TRBV10-3 and TRBJ1-1; D uncertain. Trimming left V 4 bases short and J 1 base short, with 10 bases between. The CDR3 has 14 amino acids. The V gene's germline CDR1 is ENHRY and CDR2 SYGVKD. The CDR3 coding sequence is TGTGCCATCAGTGTCGAAACGGCGAACACTGAAGCTTTCTTT. It translates to CAISVETANTEAFF.

As for this clone: Other DNA sequences of this sample code for an identical CDR3. V usage is TRBV19 and J usage is TRBJ1-1, with D perhaps TRBD1 (5 bases). The germline CDR1 and CDR2 sequences are LNHDA and SQIVND (reference sequence). Trimming stripped 7 bases from V and 0 bases from J, with 6 bases between. The CDR3 spans 12 residues. CDR3 amino acids: CASTGLNTEAFF. For the CDR3, the DNA is TGTGCCAGTACAGGGCTGAACACTGAAGCTTTCTTT.

V usage is TRBV30 and J usage is TRBJ2-1; weak D call: TRBD2 (5 bases). Trimming took off 5 bases at V and 6 bases at J, with 17 bases between the two ends. This CDR3 comprises 14 residues. Looked up from germline, CDR1 is GTSNPN and CDR2 is SVGIG (reference sequence). CDR3 nucleotide sequence: TGTGCCTGGGACAAGCCGGAGGCCGGCAATGAGCAGTTCTTC. It encodes CAWDKPEAGNEQFF.

The chain combines TRBV18 with TRBJ2-7; 7 nucleotides align to TRBD2. Germline-derived CDR1 and CDR2 are KGHSH and LQKENI. The CDR3 totals 15 residues. After removal of 1 base from V and 0 bases from J, the junction contained 3 bases not matched to a gene. This chain's CDR3 is CASSPLGDYSYEQYF. CDR3 nucleotide sequence: TGTGCCAGCTCACCACTAGGGGACTACTCCTACGAGCAGTACTTC.

The rearrangement uses TRBV7-9 and TRBJ2-3; TRBD2 matches 10 bases. The CDR3 totals 14 residues. With 5 bases clipped from V and 4 bases from J, the junction kept 3 bases outside the gene matches. Per the germline V gene, CDR1 is SEHNR and CDR2 is FQNEAQ (reference sequence). CDR3 nucleotide sequence: TGTGCCAGCAGCGAAGGACTAGCGGCAGATACGCAGTATTTT. This translates into CASSEGLAADTQYF.

This rearrangement joins TRBV14 to TRBJ2-7, with 13 bases matching TRBD2. CDR3 length: 19 amino acids. Germline V CDR1 and CDR2: SGHDN, FVKESK. With V trimmed by 5 bases and J by 6 bases, 19 bases remained unmatched. CDR3 protein: CASSARLAGGLPSFREQYF. In DNA form, the CDR3 reads TGTGCCAGCAGCGCCAGACTAGCGGGAGGACTCCCCTCCTTTCGCGAGCAGTACTTC.

The chain recombines TRBV14 with TRBJ2-7, with D possibly being TRBD1 (6 bases). The CDR3 has 16 residues. V lost 2 bases and J lost 1, with 15 bases in between. Germline assignment: CDR1 SGHDN and CDR2 FVKESK. This CDR3 reads CASSQHKGTSSYEQYF. The CDR3 nucleotides read TGTGCCAGCAGCCAACATAAGGGGACATCGTCCTACGAGCAGTACTTC.

The J gene is TRBJ2-5, the V gene TRBV9; weak D call: TRBD2 (7 bases). CDR3 length: 15 residues. Deletions cut 6 bases from V and 5 bases from J, with 20 bases between. Germline-derived CDR1 and CDR2 are SGDLS and YYNGEE. The CDR3 nucleotides read TGTGCCAGCAACATGTGGGGGGGCCAGGTCGAGACCCAGTACTTC. This sequence encodes CASNMWGGQVETQYF.

The V gene is TRBV5-1, the J gene TRBJ2-1; D unclear. The CDR3 consists of 12 residues. V gave up 6 bases and J gave up 8 bases, with 12 bases separating them. Germline CDR1 SGHRS, CDR2 YFSETQ. CDR3 amino acids: CASNSGSDEQFF. The CDR3 DNA follows: TGCGCCAGCAACTCGGGCAGCGATGAGCAGTTCTTC.

V and J are TRBV11-2 and TRBJ2-1; a possible D gene is TRBD2 (6 bases). The CDR3 covers 16 residues. The V end lost 5 bases, the J end lost 0 bases, and 14 bases lay between the germline ends. CDR1 SGHAT and CDR2 FQNNGV come from the germline V gene. The CDR3 spells CASSTVEGPSYNEQFF. As DNA, the CDR3 is TGTGCCAGCAGCACAGTGGAGGGACCCTCCTACAATGAGCAGTTCTTC.

The rearrangement joins TRBV10-3 to TRBJ1-3; D remains unclear. The germline V gene has CDR1 ENHRY and CDR2 SYGVKD. The CDR3 has 15 residues. V gave up 0 bases and J gave up 0 bases, with 6 bases separating them. The CDR3 loop reads CAISESLDSGNTIYF. For the CDR3, the DNA is TGTGCCATCAGTGAGTCGTTAGACTCTGGAAACACCATATATTTT.

The V and J genes are TRBV7-2 and TRBJ1-3; no definite D call. This CDR3 has 14 amino acids. Per the germline V gene, CDR1 is SGHTA and CDR2 is FQGNSA. Trimming took off 6 bases at V and 2 bases at J, with 11 bases between the two ends. CDR3 sequence: CASSNFRAGNTIYF. The CDR3 DNA reads TGTGCCAGCAGTAATTTTCGTGCTGGAAACACCATATATTTT.

The rearrangement links TRBV18 to TRBJ2-5; D is ambiguous. CDR1 is KGHSH, CDR2 LQKENI, per germline. This CDR3 has 14 amino acids. V was cut by 1 base and J by 2 bases, with 8 bases left in between. In DNA, the CDR3 is TGTGCCAGCTCACCACGATACACACAAGAGACCCAGTACTTC. Translating gives CASSPRYTQETQYF.

This clone was observed once. The chain couples TRBV18 to TRBJ2-7; D is possibly TRBD1 or TRBD2 (5 bases each). The CDR3 loop spans 17 amino acids. Trimming took off 0 bases at V and 1 base at J, with 16 bases between the two ends. Germline V lookup: CDR1 KGHSH, CDR2 LQKENI. CDR3 loop: CASSPPGLRDGSYEQYF. The DNA of the CDR3 is TGTGCCAGCTCACCACCAGGGCTTCGGGACGGTTCCTACGAGCAGTACTTC.

The chain combines TRBV7-2 with TRBJ2-4; D tentatively fits TRBD1 or TRBD2 (6 bases each). The CDR3 has 13 amino acids. V was pared by 4 bases and J by 6 bases, with 10 bases between. Germline values: CDR1 SGHTA, CDR2 FQGNSA. The CDR3: CASSSGAGNIQYF. In DNA, the CDR3 is TGTGCCAGCAGCTCGGGGGCGGGAAACATTCAGTACTTC.